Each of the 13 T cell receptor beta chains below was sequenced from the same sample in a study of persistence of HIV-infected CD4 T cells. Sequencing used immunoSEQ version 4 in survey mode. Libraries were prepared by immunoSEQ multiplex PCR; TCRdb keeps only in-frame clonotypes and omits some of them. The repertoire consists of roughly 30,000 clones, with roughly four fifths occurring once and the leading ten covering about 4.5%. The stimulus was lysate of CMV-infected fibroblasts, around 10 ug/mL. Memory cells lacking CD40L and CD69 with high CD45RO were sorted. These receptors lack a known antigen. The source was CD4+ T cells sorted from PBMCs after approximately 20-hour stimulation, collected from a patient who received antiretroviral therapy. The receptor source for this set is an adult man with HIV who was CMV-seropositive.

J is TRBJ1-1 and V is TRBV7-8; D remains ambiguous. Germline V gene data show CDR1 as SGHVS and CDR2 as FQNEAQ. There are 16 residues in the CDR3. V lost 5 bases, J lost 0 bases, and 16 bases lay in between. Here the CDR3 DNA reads TGTGCCAGCAGCGCACACAGAATAGATGTGAACACTGAAGCTTTCTTT. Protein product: CASSAHRIDVNTEAFF.

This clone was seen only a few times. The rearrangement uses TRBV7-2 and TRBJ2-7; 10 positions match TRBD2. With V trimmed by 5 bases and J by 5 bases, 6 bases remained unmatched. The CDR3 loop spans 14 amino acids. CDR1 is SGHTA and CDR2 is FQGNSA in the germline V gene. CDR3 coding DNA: TGTGCCAGCAGCCCAGGGACTAGCGTCCACGAGCAGTACTTC. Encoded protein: CASSPGTSVHEQYF.

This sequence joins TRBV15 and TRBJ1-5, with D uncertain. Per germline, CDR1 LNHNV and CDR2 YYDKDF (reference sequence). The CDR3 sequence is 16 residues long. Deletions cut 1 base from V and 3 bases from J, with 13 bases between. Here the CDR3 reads CATSRGEVVNNQPQHF. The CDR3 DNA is TGTGCCACCAGCAGAGGGGAGGTTGTGAACAATCAGCCCCAGCATTTT.

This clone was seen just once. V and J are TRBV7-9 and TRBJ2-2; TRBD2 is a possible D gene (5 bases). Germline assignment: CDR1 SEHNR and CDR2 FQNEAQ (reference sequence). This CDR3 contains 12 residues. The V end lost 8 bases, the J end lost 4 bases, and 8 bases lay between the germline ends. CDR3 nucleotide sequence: TGTGCCAGCGACTACGCCACCGGGGAGCTGTTTTTT. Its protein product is CASDYATGELFF.

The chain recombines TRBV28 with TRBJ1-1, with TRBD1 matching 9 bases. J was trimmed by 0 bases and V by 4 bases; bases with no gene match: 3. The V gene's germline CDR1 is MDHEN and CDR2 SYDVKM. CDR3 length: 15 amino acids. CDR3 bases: TGTGCCAGCAGTTCGACAGGGGGAATGAACACTGAAGCTTTCTTT. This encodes CASSSTGGMNTEAFF.

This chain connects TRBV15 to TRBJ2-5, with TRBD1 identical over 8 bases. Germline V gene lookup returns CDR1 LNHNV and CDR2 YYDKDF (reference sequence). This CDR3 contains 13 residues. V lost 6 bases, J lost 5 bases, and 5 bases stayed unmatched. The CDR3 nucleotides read TGTGCCACCAGAAGACAGGGGAAGGAGACCCAGTACTTC. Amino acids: CATRRQGKETQYF. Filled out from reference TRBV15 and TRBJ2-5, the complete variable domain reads DAMVIQNPRYQVTQFGKPVTLSCSQTLNHNVMYWYQQKSSQAPKLLFHYYDKDFNNEADTPDNFQSRRPNTSFCFLDIRSPGLGDTAMYLCATRRQGKETQYFGPGTRLLVL.

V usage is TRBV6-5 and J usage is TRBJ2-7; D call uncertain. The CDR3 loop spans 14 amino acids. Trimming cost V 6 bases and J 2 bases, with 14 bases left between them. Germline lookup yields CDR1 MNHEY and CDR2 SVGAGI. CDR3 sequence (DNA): TGTGCCAGCAGAAGAGTGACCTCAACCTACGAGCAGTACTTC. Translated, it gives CASRRVTSTYEQYF.

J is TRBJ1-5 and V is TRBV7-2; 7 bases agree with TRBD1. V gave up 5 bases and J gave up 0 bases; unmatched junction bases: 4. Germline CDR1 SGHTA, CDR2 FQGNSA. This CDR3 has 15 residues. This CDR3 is CASSKGQYSNQPQHF. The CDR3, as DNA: TGTGCCAGCAGCAAGGGACAGTATAGCAATCAGCCCCAGCATTTT.

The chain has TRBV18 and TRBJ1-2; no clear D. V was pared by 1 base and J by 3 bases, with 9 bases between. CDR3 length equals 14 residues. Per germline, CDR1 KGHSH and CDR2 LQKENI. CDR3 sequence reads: CASSPRSEYYGYTF. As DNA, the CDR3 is TGTGCCAGCTCACCACGGTCAGAATACTATGGCTACACCTTC.

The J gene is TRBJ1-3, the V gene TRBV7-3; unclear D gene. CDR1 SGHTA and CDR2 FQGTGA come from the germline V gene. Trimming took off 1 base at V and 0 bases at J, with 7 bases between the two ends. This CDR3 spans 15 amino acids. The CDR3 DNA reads TGTGCCAGCAGCTTAATGGCTGACTCTGGAAACACCATATATTTT. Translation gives CASSLMADSGNTIYF.

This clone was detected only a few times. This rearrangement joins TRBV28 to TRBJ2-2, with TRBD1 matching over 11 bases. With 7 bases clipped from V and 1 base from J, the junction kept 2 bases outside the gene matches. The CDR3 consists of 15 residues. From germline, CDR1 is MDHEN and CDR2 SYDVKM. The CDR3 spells CASTGTGGNTGELFF. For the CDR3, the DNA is TGTGCCAGCACCGGGACAGGGGGGAACACCGGGGAGCTGTTTTTT.

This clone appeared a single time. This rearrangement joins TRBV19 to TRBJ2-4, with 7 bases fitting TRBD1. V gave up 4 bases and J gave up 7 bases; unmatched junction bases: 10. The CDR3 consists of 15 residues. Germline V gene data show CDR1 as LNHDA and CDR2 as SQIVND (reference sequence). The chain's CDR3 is CASSTSRQGQNIQYF. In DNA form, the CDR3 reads TGTGCCAGTAGTACCTCCCGACAGGGACAGAACATTCAGTACTTC.

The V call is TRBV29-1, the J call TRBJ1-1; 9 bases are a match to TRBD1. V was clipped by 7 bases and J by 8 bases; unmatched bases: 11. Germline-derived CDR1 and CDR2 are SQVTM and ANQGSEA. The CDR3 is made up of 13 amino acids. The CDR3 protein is CSGGTGGEGEAFF. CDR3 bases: TGCAGCGGGGGAACAGGGGGCGAAGGGGAAGCTTTCTTT. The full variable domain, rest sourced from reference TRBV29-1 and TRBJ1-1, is SAVISQKPSRDICQRGTSLTIQCQVDSQVTMMFWYRQQPGQSLTLIATANQGSEATYESGFVIDKFPISRPNLTFSTLTVSNMSPEDSSIYLCSGGTGGEGEAFFGQGTRLTVV.